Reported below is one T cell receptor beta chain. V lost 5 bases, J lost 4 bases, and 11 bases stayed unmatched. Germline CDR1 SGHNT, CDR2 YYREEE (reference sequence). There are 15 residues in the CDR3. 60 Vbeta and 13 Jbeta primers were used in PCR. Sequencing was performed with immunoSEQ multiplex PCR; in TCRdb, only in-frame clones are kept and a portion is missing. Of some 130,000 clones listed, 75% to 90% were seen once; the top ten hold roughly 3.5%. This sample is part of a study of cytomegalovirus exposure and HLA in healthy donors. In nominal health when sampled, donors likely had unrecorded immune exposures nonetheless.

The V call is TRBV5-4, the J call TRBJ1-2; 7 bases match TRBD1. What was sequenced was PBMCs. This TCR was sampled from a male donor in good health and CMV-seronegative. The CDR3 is CASRRWDSTFYGYTF. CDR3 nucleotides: TGTGCCAGCAGGCGTTGGGACAGCACCTTCTATGGCTACACCTTC. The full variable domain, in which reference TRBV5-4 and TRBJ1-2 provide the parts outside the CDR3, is ETGVTQSPTHLIKTRGQQVTLRCSSQSGHNTVSWYQQALGQGPQFIFQYYREEENGRGNFPPRFSGLQFPNYSSELNVNALELDDSALYLCASRRWDSTFYGYTFGSGTRLTVV.